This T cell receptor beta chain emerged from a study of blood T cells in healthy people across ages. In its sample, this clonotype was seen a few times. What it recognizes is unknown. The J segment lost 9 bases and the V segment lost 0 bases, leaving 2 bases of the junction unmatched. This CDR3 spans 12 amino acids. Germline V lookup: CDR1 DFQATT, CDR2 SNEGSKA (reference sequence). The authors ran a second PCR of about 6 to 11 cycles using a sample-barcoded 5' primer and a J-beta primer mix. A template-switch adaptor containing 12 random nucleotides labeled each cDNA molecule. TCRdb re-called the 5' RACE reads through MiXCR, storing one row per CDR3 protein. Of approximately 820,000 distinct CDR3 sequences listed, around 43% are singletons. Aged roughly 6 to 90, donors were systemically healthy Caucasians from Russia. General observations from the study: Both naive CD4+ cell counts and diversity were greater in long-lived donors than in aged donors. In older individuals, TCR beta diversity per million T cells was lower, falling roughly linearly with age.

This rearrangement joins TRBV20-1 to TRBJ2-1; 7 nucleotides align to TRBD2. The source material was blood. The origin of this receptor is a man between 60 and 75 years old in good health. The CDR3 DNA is TGCAGTGCTAGAGAAGCGGGGTCTGAGCAGTTCTTC. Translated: CSAREAGSEQFF.